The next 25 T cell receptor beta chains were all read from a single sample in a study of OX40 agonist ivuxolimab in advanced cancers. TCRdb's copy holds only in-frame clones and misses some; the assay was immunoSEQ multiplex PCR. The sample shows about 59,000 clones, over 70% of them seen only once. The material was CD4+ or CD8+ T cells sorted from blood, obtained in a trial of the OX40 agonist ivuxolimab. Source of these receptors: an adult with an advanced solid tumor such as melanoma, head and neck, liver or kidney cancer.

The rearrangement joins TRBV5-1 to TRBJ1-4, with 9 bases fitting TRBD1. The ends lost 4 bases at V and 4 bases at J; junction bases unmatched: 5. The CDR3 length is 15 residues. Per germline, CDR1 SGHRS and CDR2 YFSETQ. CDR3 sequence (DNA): TGCGCCAGCAGCCCTTCGGGACAGGGTAATGAAAAACTGTTTTTT. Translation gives CASSPSGQGNEKLFF.

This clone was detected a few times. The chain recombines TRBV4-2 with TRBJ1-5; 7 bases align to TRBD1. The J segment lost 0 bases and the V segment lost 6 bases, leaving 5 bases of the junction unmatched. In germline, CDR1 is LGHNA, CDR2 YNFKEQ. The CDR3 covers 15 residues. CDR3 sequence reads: CASRLGTDSNQPQHF. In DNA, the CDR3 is TGTGCCAGCAGGCTGGGGACAGATAGCAATCAGCCCCAGCATTTT.

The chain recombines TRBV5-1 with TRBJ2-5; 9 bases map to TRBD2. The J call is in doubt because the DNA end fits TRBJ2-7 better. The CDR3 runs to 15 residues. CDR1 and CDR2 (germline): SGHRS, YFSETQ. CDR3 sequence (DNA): TGCGCCAGCAGCGGGGGACTAGCTAGGACCTACGAGCAGTACTTC. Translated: CASSGGLARTYEQYF.

CDR3 nucleotides: TGTGCCAGCAGTTTGATCCAAAACTATGGCTACACCTTC. It encodes CASSLIQNYGYTF. The chain carries TRBV28 and TRBJ1-2; D ambiguous. This CDR3 is built from 13 residues. V was clipped by 3 bases and J by 2 bases, with 7 bases between them. The germline gives CDR1 MDHEN, CDR2 SYDVKM.

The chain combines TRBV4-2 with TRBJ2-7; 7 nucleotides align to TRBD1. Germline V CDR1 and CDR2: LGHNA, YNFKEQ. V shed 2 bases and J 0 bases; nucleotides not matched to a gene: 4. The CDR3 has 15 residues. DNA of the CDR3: TGTGCCAGCAGCCAAACAGGGGAGAGCTCCTACGAGCAGTACTTC. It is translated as CASSQTGESSYEQYF.

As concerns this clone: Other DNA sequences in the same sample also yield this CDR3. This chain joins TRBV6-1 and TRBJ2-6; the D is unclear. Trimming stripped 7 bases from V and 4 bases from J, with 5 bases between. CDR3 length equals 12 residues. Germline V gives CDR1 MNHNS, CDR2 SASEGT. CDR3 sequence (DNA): TGTGCCAGCACCCCGGGGGCCAACGTCCTGACTTTC. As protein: CASTPGANVLTF.

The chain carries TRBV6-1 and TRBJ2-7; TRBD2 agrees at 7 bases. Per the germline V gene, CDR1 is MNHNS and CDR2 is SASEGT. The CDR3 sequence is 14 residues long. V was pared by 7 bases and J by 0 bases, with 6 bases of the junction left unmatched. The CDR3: CASTPAGHSYEQYF. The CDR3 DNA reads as TGTGCCAGCACCCCAGCGGGGCACTCCTACGAGCAGTACTTC.

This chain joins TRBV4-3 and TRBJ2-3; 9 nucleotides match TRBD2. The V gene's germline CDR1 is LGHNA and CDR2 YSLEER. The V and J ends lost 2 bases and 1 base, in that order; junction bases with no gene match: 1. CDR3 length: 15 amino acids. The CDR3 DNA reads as TGCGCCAGCAGCCAACAGCGGGGGGGCACAGATACGCAGTATTTT. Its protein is CASSQQRGGTDTQYF.

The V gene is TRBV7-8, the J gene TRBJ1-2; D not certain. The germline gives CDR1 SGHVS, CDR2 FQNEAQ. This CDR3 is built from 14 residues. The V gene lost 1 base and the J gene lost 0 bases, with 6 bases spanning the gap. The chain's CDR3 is CASSLEGANYGYTF. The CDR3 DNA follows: TGTGCCAGCAGCTTAGAGGGAGCTAACTATGGCTACACCTTC.

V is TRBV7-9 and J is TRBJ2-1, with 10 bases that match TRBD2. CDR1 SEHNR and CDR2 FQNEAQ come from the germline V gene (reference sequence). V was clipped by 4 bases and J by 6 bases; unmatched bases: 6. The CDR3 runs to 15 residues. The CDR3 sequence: CASSSLAGETNEQFF. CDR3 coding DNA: TGTGCCAGCAGCTCCCTAGCGGGAGAGACCAATGAGCAGTTCTTC.

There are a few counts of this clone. The CDR3 coding sequence is TGTGCCAGCAGTGTACAGGGTCCCGGGGAGCTGTTTTTT. Translated, it gives CASSVQGPGELFF. The rearrangement joins TRBV7-2 to TRBJ2-2, with D maybe TRBD1 (6 bases). Looked up from germline, CDR1 is SGHTA and CDR2 is FQGNSA. The CDR3 sequence is 13 residues long. Trimming left V 6 bases short and J 6 bases short, with 11 bases between.

CDR3 coding DNA: TGTGCCAGCAGTGAATCACGGGAGACCCAGTACTTC. This gives the protein CASSESRETQYF. The chain combines TRBV2 with TRBJ2-5; D is uncertain. Germline-derived CDR1 and CDR2 are SNHLY and FYNNEI. CDR3 length: 12 residues. Between the trimmed V and J ends, which lost 2 bases and 5 bases, there was a span of 6 bases.

Written as DNA, the CDR3 is TGTGCCAGCAGCTTGGCCCCCTCCAGCAGCAATGAGCAGTTCTTC. Its translation is CASSLAPSSSNEQFF. The rearrangement uses TRBV5-4 and TRBJ2-1; D not certain. The CDR3 runs 15 residues. Germline CDR1 and CDR2: SGHNT and YYREEE (reference sequence). Trimming took off 0 bases at V and 6 bases at J, with 13 bases between the two ends.

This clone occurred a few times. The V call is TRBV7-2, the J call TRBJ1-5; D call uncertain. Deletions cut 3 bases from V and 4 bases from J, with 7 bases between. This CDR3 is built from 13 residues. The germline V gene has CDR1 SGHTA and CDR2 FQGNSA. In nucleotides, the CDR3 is TGTGCCAGCAGCTTCGCGGGGAATCAGCCCCAGCATTTT. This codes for CASSFAGNQPQHF.

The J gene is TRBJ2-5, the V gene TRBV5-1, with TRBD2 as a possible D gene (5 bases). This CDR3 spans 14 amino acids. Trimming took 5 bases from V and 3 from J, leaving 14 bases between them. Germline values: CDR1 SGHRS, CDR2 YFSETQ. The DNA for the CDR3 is TGCGCCAGCAGTTCGGCCGGAGCGGAAGAGACCCAGTACTTC. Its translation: CASSSAGAEETQYF.

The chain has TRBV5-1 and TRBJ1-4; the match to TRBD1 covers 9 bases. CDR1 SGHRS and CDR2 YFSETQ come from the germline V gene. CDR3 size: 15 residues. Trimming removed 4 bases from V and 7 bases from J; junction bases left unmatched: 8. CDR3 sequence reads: CASSATGGTGEKLFF. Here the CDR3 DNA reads TGCGCCAGCAGCGCAACAGGGGGCACTGGTGAAAAACTGTTTTTT.

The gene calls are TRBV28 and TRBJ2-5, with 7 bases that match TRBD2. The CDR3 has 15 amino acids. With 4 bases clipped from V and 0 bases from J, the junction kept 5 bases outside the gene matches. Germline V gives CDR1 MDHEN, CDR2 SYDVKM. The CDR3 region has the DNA TGTGCCAGCAGTTCGGAGGGAGGGTACCAAGAGACCCAGTACTTC. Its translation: CASSSEGGYQETQYF.

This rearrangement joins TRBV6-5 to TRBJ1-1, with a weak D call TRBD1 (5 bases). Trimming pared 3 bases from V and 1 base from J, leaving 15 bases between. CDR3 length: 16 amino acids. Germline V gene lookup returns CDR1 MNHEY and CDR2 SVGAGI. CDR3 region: CASSYPGTPSNTEAFF. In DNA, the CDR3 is TGTGCCAGCAGTTATCCCGGGACTCCCTCGAACACTGAAGCTTTCTTT.

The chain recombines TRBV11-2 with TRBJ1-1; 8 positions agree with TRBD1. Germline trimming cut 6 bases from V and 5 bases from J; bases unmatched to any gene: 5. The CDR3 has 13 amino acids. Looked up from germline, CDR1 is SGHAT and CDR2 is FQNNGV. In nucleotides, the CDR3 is TGTGCCAGCAGTATCACAGGGGGAACTGAAGCTTTCTTT. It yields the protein CASSITGGTEAFF. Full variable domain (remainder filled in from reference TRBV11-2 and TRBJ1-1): EAGVAQSPRYKIIEKRQSVAFWCNPISGHATLYWYQQILGQGPKLLIQFQNNGVVDDSQLPKDRFSAERLKGVDSTLKIQPAKLEDSAVYLCASSITGGTEAFFGQGTRLTVV.

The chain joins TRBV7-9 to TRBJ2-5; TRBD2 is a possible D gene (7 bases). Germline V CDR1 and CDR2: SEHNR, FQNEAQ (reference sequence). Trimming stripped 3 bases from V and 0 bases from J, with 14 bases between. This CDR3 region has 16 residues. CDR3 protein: CASSLGGTRYQETQYF. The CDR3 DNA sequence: TGTGCCAGCAGCTTGGGAGGGACAAGGTACCAAGAGACCCAGTACTTC.

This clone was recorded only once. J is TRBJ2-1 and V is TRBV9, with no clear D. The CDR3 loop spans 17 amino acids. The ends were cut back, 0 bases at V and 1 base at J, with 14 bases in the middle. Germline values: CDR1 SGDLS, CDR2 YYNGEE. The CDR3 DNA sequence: TGTGCCAGCAGCGTAGAAGTCAGATCAAAGTCCTACAATGAGCAGTTCTTC. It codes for CASSVEVRSKSYNEQFF.

CDR3 region: CASSETGTEAFF. The CDR3 region has the DNA TGTGCCAGCAGCGAAACCGGGACAGAAGCTTTCTTT. The rearrangement links TRBV5-4 to TRBJ1-1; possibly TRBD1 for D (6 bases). The CDR3 covers 12 residues. V was trimmed by 4 bases and J by 8 bases, leaving 12 bases between them. Germline CDR1 SGHNT, CDR2 YYREEE (reference sequence).

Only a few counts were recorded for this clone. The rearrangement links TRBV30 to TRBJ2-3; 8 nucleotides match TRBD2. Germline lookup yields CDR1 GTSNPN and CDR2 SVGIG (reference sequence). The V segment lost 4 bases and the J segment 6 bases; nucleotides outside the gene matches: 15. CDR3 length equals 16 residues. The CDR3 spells CAWNLGLAGKADTQYF. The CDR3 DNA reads TGTGCCTGGAACCTGGGATTAGCGGGAAAGGCGGATACGCAGTATTTT. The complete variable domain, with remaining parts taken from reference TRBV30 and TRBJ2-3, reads SQTIHQWPATLVQPVGSPLSLECTVEGTSNPNLYWYRQAAGRGLQLLFYSVGIGQISSEVPQNLSASRPQDRQFILSSKKLLLSDSGFYLCAWNLGLAGKADTQYFGPGTRLTVL.

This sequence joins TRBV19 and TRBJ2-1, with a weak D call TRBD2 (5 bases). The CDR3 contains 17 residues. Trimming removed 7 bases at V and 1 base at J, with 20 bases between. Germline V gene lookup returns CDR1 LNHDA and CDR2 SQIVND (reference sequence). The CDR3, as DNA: TGTGCCAGTACCCGAAGCGGAATTTCGGGGTCCTACAATGAGCAGTTCTTC. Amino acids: CASTRSGISGSYNEQFF. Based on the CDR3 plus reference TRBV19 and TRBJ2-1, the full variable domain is DGGITQSPKYLFRKEGQNVTLSCEQNLNHDAMYWYRQDPGQGLRLIYYSQIVNDFQKGDIAEGYSVSREKKESFPLTVTSAQKNPTAFYLCASTRSGISGSYNEQFFGPGTRLTVL.

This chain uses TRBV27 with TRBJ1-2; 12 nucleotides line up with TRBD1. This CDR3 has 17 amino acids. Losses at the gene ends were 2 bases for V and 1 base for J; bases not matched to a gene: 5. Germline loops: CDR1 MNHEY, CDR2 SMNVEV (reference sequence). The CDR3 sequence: CASSLRGQGAVNYGYTF. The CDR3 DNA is TGTGCCAGCAGTTTAAGGGGACAGGGGGCTGTTAACTATGGCTACACCTTC.